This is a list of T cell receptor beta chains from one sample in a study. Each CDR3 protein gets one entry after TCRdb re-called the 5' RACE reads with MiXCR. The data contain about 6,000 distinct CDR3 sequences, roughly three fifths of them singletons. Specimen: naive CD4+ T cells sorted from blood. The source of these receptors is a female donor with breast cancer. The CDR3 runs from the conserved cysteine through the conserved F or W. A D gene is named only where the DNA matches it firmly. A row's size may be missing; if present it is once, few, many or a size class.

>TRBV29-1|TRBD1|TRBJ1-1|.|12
CSVHRGGTEAFF
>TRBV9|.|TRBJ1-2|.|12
CASSVDGYGYTF
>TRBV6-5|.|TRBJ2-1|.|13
CASMRDLHNEQFF
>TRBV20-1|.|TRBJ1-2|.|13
CSAREQRHYGYTF
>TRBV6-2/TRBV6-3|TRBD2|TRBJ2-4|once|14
CASTPGLGGDIQYF
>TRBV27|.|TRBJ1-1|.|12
CAIDTNPTEAFF
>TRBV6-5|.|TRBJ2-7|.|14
CASSSGGSSYEQYF
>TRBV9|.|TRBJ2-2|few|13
CASSALQIGELFF
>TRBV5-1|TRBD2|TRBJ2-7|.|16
CASSSTSGGAAYEQYF
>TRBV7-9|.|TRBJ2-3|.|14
CASSLSLGSDTQYF
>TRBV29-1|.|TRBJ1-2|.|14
CSVVGRRGAYGYTF
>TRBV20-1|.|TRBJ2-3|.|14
CSARDSRVVYTQYF
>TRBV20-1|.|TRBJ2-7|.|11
CSARENYEQYF
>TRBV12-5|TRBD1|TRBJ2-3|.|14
CASQGQGRTDTQYF
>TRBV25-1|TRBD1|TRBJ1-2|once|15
CANSPQGSNSYGYTF
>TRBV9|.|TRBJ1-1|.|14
CASSPWEVNTEAFF
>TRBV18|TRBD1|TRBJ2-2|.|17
CASSPLTGTGNTGELFF
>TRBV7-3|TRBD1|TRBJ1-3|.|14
CASSAAGGGNTIYF
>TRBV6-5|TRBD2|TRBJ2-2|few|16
CASTERGRAATGELFF
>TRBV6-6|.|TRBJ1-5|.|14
CASSYSPWRQPQHF
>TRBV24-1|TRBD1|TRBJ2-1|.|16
CATSGAKTGAYNEQFF
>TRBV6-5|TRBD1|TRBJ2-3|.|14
CASRRGTGAGTQYF
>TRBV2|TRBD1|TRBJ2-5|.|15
CASIADRGRQETQYF
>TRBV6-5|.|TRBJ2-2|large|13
CASSHPGTGELFF
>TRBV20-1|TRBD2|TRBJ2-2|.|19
CSAPSSTGTMVDGTGELFF
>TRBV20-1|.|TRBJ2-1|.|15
CSARDHRVSYNEQFF
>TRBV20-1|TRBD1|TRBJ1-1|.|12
CSARDRTGGAFF
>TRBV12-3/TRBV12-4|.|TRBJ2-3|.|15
CARGMGIGISDTQYF
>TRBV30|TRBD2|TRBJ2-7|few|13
CAWSAGLVYEQYF
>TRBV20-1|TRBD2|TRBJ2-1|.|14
CSARGGGGVNEQFF
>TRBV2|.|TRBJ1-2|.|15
CASSEISNTIYGYTF
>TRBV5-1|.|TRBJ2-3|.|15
CASSLGGTSTDTQYF
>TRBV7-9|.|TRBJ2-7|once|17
CASSLFLLGGAGYEQYF
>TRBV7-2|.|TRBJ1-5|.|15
CASSSGTYSNQPQHF
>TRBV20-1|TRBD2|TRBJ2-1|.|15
CSALPLAGGYNEQFF
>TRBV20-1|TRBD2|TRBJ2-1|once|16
CSAARLAGGLYNEQFF
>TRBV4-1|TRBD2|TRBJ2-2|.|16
CASSQIAGRNTGELFF
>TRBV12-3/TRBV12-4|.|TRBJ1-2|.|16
CASSSQGRGPYYGYTF
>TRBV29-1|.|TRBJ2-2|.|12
CSVTGNTGELFF
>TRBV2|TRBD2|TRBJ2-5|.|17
CASSEWASGGSRETQYF
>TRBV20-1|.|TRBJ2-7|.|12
CSAGGSPDEQYF